This TCR beta chain was identified during a study of early T cells in non-severe SARS-CoV-2 infection. Study in general: Sequencing targeted bulk RNA from unsorted whole blood, leaving chains unpaired.

TCRdb re-called the 5' RACE reads through MiXCR, storing one row per CDR3 protein. This table has 75,000 to 90,000 distinct CDR3 sequences, 5% to 7% appearing once. Germline V gene data show CDR1 as SGHRS and CDR2 as YFSETQ. Deletions cut 4 bases from V and 0 bases from J, with 7 bases between. The CDR3 sequence is 13 residues long. The V gene is TRBV5-1, the J gene TRBJ1-1; D remains ambiguous. Specimen: whole blood. This clonotype originated in an adult who was a healthcare worker with PCR-confirmed SARS-CoV-2 infection or an uninfected control (not recorded which). The DNA of the CDR3 is TGCGCCAGCAGCGCCATAATGAACACTGAAGCTTTCTTT. Protein: CASSAIMNTEAFF.